Below, one T cell receptor beta chain is given with its context. The sample originates from a study of T cell responses to AZD1222 COVID-19 vaccine. Assay used: immunoSEQ multiplex PCR; TCRdb lists only in-frame clones, some missing. Seen here are over 90,000 clones, 80% to 90% observed once, and the top ten hold about 20%. With 0 bases clipped from V and 2 bases from J, the junction kept 7 bases outside the gene matches. Per germline, CDR1 MNHEY and CDR2 SVGEGT. This CDR3 region has 17 residues. This receptor was taken from an adult in good health. The V call is TRBV6-2 or TRBV6-3, the J call TRBJ2-5; 9 positions agree with TRBD1. The material was peripheral blood, obtained on day 0 of AZD1222 vaccination. The CDR3 sequence is CASSYSVTGGGQETQYF. DNA for the CDR3: TGTGCCAGCAGTTACTCCGTGACAGGGGGTGGTCAAGAGACCCAGTACTTC.